This TCR beta chain emerged from a study of blood T cells in healthy people across ages. Next came a second PCR, run for roughly 6 to 11 cycles, which used a sample-barcoded 5' primer along with a J-beta primer mix. A tag from a template-switch adaptor with 12 random nucleotides marked each cDNA molecule. Each CDR3 protein gets one entry after TCRdb re-called the 5' RACE reads with MiXCR. The data contain over 950,000 distinct CDR3 sequences, around 54% of them singletons. A word on this clonotype: Antigen: not known.

The CDR3 has 17 residues. Germline V CDR1 and CDR2: LNHNV, YYDKDF (reference sequence). Trimming took 0 bases from V and 1 from J, leaving 15 bases between them. Study findings and constraints: It was held that diversity estimates obtained from one million T cells represented underestimates.

Approximately 10 milliliters was the volume of peripheral blood drawn from each donor. Material: blood. The sequence was obtained from a woman in her sixties or seventies in good health. V gene TRBV15 combines with J gene TRBJ2-5; D could derive from TRBD1 or TRBD2 (5 bases each). CDR3 in DNA: TGTGCCACCAGCAGAGATCGGGCCAAGGGGACCCAAGAGACCCAGTACTTC. This translates into CATSRDRAKGTQETQYF. Based on the CDR3 plus reference TRBV15 and TRBJ2-5, the full variable domain is DAMVIQNPRYQVTQFGKPVTLSCSQTLNHNVMYWYQQKSSQAPKLLFHYYDKDFNNEADTPDNFQSRRPNTSFCFLDIRSPGLGDTAMYLCATSRDRAKGTQETQYFGPGTRLLVL.